A selection of T cell receptor beta chains follows, all from one sample in a study of T cells expressing NK-cell markers. TCRdb reanalyzed the 5' RACE reads, giving one entry per CDR3 protein sequence and no DNA. The data include roughly 390,000 distinct CDR3 sequences; the top ten clones carry about 10%. Sequenced sample: blood T cells: a sorted CD56 or NKG2C T cell subset, CD4+ or CD8+ T cells, or bulk PBMC T cells (not recorded which). These TCRs come from a woman between 45 and 65 years old in good health. Both conserved end residues are part of each CDR3. Each record gives: V gene, J gene, CDR3 protein.

V: TRBV7-2
J: TRBJ1-4
CDR3: CASSPQGRESANREKLFF

V: TRBV29-1
J: TRBJ2-1
CDR3: CSVPSWSSSYNELFF

V: TRBV5-4
J: TRBJ2-1
CDR3: CASSQRGVFHEQFF

V: TRBV6-5
J: TRBJ1-6
CDR3: CASSQKIDNSPLHF

V: TRBV12-3/TRBV12-4
J: TRBJ2-5
CDR3: CASRKGTSAGGKEETQYF

V: TRBV15
J: TRBJ2-4
CDR3: CATSRPGNIQYF

V: TRBV10-3
J: TRBJ2-1
CDR3: CAISDGYNEQFF

V: TRBV5-1
J: TRBJ1-2
CDR3: CASSLDRALTYTF

V: TRBV5-1
J: TRBJ1-4
CDR3: CASSPRLGTPNEKLFF

V: TRBV29-1
J: TRBJ2-5
CDR3: CSAGGRELAGETQYF

V: TRBV6-5
J: TRBJ1-2
CDR3: CASHSSRGYTF

V: TRBV10-3
J: TRBJ2-7
CDR3: CAISESLAGPFYEQYF

V: TRBV12-3/TRBV12-4
J: TRBJ2-6
CDR3: CASSLRAGANVLTF

V: TRBV7-9
J: TRBJ2-1
CDR3: CASSPQGGVLTNEQFF

V: TRBV5-1
J: TRBJ2-1
CDR3: CASSAPGLDSYNEQFF

V: TRBV12-3/TRBV12-4
J: TRBJ2-3
CDR3: CASSMTSGYGDTQYF

V: TRBV24-1
J: TRBJ2-6
CDR3: CATSSGANVLTF

V: TRBV24-1
J: TRBJ2-1
CDR3: CATSDRSWASGRYNEQFF

V: TRBV7-2
J: TRBJ2-7
CDR3: CASSLARAYSGRDEQYF

V: TRBV6-1
J: TRBJ1-2
CDR3: CASSVTDNYGYTF

V: TRBV10-3
J: TRBJ2-1
CDR3: CATQTGVRQFF

V: TRBV7-6
J: TRBJ1-5
CDR3: CASSTGRAGAAQHF